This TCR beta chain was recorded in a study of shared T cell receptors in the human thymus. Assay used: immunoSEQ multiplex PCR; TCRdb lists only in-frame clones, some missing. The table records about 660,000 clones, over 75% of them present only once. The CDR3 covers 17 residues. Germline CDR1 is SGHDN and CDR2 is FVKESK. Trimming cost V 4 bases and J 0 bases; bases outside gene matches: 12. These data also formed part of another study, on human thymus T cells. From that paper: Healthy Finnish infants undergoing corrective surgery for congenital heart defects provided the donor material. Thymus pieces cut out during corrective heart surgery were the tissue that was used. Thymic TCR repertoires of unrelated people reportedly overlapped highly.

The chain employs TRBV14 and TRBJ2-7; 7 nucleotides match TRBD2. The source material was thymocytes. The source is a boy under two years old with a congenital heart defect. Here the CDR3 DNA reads TGTGCCAGCAGCCCCCCCGAGCGGGACCTTTACTCCTACGAGCAGTACTTC. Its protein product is CASSPPERDLYSYEQYF.